Listed below are T cell receptor beta chains from one sample, sequenced in a study of shared clonotypes between healthy human individuals. The assay was immunoSEQ multiplex PCR, and TCRdb's table has in-frame clones only and misses some. The table has around 560,000 clones, roughly 96% seen once. The sequencing sample was made of naive CD8+ T cells sorted from blood. These receptors all come from a woman in her twenties or thirties in good health. Both conserved end residues are part of each CDR3.

V,J,length,CDR3
TRBV27,TRBJ2-7,13,CASSPGLVYEQYF
TRBV6-6,TRBJ2-7,14,CASSGTGFFHEQYF
TRBV7-9,TRBJ2-1,14,CASSFSGNFNEQFF
TRBV4-1,TRBJ2-7,15,CASSPAGGGTYEQYF
TRBV5-8,TRBJ2-5,17,CASSLTPPGSVGETQYF
TRBV19,TRBJ2-1,13,CASSTQTGDEQFF
TRBV19,TRBJ2-7,13,CASSIGQAYEQYF
TRBV6-5,TRBJ1-1,14,CASSWRQMNTEAFF
TRBV2,TRBJ2-1,14,CASSERDSYNEQFF
TRBV27,TRBJ2-1,17,CASSLSKFAPGVDEQFF
TRBV2,TRBJ2-5,14,CASRPGQGAETQYF
TRBV21-1,TRBJ2-7,13,CASSIGHTYEQYF
TRBV7-9,TRBJ1-2,13,CASSDGEDYGYTF
TRBV5-4,TRBJ1-2,14,CASSWDRSDYGYTF
TRBV13,TRBJ2-7,14,CASSFVREGREQYF
TRBV28,TRBJ2-7,12,CASSSGGGEQYF
TRBV30,TRBJ2-2,14,CACWGPSITGELFF
TRBV7-9,TRBJ2-2,13,CASSLASTGELFF
TRBV5-5,TRBJ1-5,17,CASSLGRGGLEGQPQHF
TRBV7-2,TRBJ2-3,14,CASSSPAAADTQYF
TRBV19,TRBJ2-1,14,CASSIISGGNEQFF
TRBV2,TRBJ2-1,16,CASRPPGLGSYNEQFF
TRBV7-8,TRBJ2-7,15,CASSLSGTGVHEQYF
TRBV7-2,TRBJ2-5,14,CASSLVGTKETQYF
TRBV5-1,TRBJ2-1,12,CASSPANNEQFF
TRBV27,TRBJ2-7,15,CASSLSGAASYEQYF
TRBV7-9,TRBJ1-2,12,CASSLGAGGYTF
TRBV11-2,TRBJ2-1,16,CASSLIAGGGLREQFF